Below are 17 T cell receptor beta chains sequenced from a single sample in a study of T cell responses to AZD1222 COVID-19 vaccine. Some clones are missing from TCRdb's copy, which holds only in-frame ones; the method was immunoSEQ multiplex PCR. In the table there are more than 120,000 clones, 90% of which are singletons. The specimen was peripheral blood, collected 28 days after the second AZD1222 dose. These receptors were taken from an adult who received the AZD1222 COVID-19 vaccine.

The rearrangement links TRBV14 to TRBJ2-3, with D hard to call. Germline-derived CDR1 and CDR2 are SGHDN and FVKESK. The CDR3 loop spans 13 amino acids. V dropped 4 bases and J dropped 9 bases, with 14 bases sitting between them. The DNA for the CDR3 is TGTGCCAGCAGCCCCTCAGGATCTTTGACGCAGTATTTT. Residues: CASSPSGSLTQYF.

This chain joins TRBV14 and TRBJ1-1, with TRBD1 as a possible D gene (6 bases). V was shortened by 5 bases and J by 6 bases, with 13 bases between the two germline ends. The CDR3 loop spans 13 amino acids. Looked up from germline, CDR1 is SGHDN and CDR2 is FVKESK. CDR3 protein: CASSSYGGAEAFF. CDR3 nucleotides: TGTGCCAGCAGCTCTTATGGGGGCGCTGAAGCTTTCTTT.

J is TRBJ2-7 and V is TRBV7-9; D possibly corresponds to TRBD1 (6 bases). The CDR3 has 14 residues. CDR1 and CDR2 from the germline V gene are SEHNR and FQNEAQ (reference sequence). Trimming shortened V by 5 bases and J by 4 bases, and 15 bases separated the two germline ends. The CDR3 here is CASSPGAPEYEQYF. CDR3 nucleotide sequence: TGTGCCAGCAGCCCAGGGGCCCCCGAATACGAGCAGTACTTC.

The rearrangement links TRBV19 to TRBJ2-2, with 9 bases lining up with TRBD1. This CDR3 region has 15 residues. J lost 6 bases, V lost 10 bases, and 12 bases had no gene match. Germline V lookup: CDR1 LNHDA, CDR2 SQIVND (reference sequence). The CDR3 DNA follows: TGTGCCACAGACCCGGGACAGGGATTTCCCGGGGAGCTGTTTTTT. Its translation is CATDPGQGFPGELFF.

The chain employs TRBV24-1 and TRBJ2-1, with TRBD2 matching over 10 bases. V trimming: 5 bases; J trimming: 8 bases; junction bases outside the gene matches: 11. This CDR3 has 16 amino acids. Germline assignment: CDR1 KGHDR and CDR2 SFDVKD. CDR3: CATSAGLAGAEDEQFF. The CDR3 DNA reads TGTGCCACCAGTGCTGGGCTAGCGGGGGCTGAGGATGAGCAGTTCTTC.

This clone was seen a single time. The V call is TRBV21-1, the J call TRBJ1-3. TRBV21-1 is tagged as a pseudogene. There are 16 residues in the CDR3. The chain's CDR3 is CASSKAPGSSGNTIYF. The CDR3 DNA sequence: TGTGCCAGCAGCAAAGCCCCAGGGAGCTCTGGAAACACCATATATTTT.

This chain connects TRBV3-1 (or the pseudogene TRBV3-2) to TRBJ1-2; tentatively, D is TRBD1 (5 bases). Germline V gene lookup returns CDR1 LGHDT and CDR2 YNNKEL (reference sequence). Trimming took off 4 bases at V and 6 bases at J, with 15 bases between the two ends. This CDR3 contains 14 residues. The CDR3 nucleotides read TGTGCCAGCAGCCCGGGAGGGGCTCTCGATGGCTACACCTTC. Translating it yields CASSPGGALDGYTF.

This clone came up once. This chain links TRBV29-1 with TRBJ2-1; D tentatively reads TRBD1 or TRBD2 (5 bases each). This CDR3 is built from 14 residues. Germline V gene data show CDR1 as SQVTM and CDR2 as ANQGSEA. V lost 3 bases, J lost 3 bases, and 12 bases lay in between. CDR3 nucleotide sequence: TGCAGCGTTGACAGGGAAGGACTCTACAATGAGCAGTTCTTC. Translated: CSVDREGLYNEQFF.

The chain carries TRBV5-1 and TRBJ2-7, with D perhaps TRBD1 (6 bases). Germline V gene lookup returns CDR1 SGHRS and CDR2 YFSETQ. This CDR3 has 12 residues. The ends were cut back, 4 bases at V and 4 bases at J, with 9 bases in the middle. CDR3 sequence: CASSPQGYEQYF. The CDR3, as DNA: TGCGCCAGCAGCCCGCAGGGGTACGAGCAGTACTTC.

V gene TRBV11-2 combines with J gene TRBJ2-3, with a possible D match to TRBD2 (6 bases). The CDR3 is 16 amino acids. Per germline, CDR1 SGHAT and CDR2 FQNNGV. Trimming took 1 base from V and 2 from J, leaving 13 bases between them. CDR3 in DNA: TGTGCCAGCAGCTTAGGTCTAGCGCCAAACACAGATACGCAGTATTTT. Protein: CASSLGLAPNTDTQYF.

V is TRBV5-5 and J is TRBJ1-4; D call uncertain. The CDR3 runs to 16 residues. The V end was cut by 3 bases, the J end by 2 bases, with 14 bases between. In germline, CDR1 is SGHKS, CDR2 YYEKEE (reference sequence). CDR3 amino acids: CASSSKRDGTNEKLFF. The DNA for the CDR3 is TGTGCCAGCAGCTCCAAAAGGGATGGTACTAATGAAAAACTGTTTTTT.

The genes are TRBV4-2 and TRBJ2-1; D possibly corresponds to TRBD2 (6 bases). Per germline, CDR1 LGHNA and CDR2 YNFKEQ. The CDR3 is 16 residues long. Trimming took off 1 base at V and 4 bases at J, with 14 bases between the two ends. CDR3 in amino acids: CASSQAGLAIYNEQFF. The CDR3 coding sequence is TGTGCCAGCAGCCAAGCCGGGCTAGCGATTTACAATGAGCAGTTCTTC.

The J gene is TRBJ2-2, the V gene TRBV18; no firm D call. From germline, CDR1 is KGHSH and CDR2 LQKENI. The CDR3 contains 12 residues. Trimming took 6 bases from V and 6 from J, leaving 8 bases between them. The CDR3 here is CASSGYPGELFF. CDR3 sequence (DNA): TGTGCCAGCTCCGGGTATCCCGGGGAGCTGTTTTTT.

V is TRBV18 and J is TRBJ1-5; tentatively, D is TRBD1 (6 bases). The CDR3 spans 19 residues. Germline values: CDR1 KGHSH, CDR2 LQKENI. Trimming removed 2 bases at V and 5 bases at J, with 25 bases between. CDR3 in DNA: TGTGCCAGCTCACCAGGGTTGAGACAGGCCACCAAAGGGTATCAGCCCCAGCATTTT. Translating it yields CASSPGLRQATKGYQPQHF.

The chain carries TRBV6-5 and TRBJ2-7; 8 bases are shared with TRBD2. V gave up 0 bases and J gave up 2 bases; unmatched junction bases: 3. There are 15 residues in the CDR3. Germline V gives CDR1 MNHEY, CDR2 SVGAGI. For the CDR3, the DNA is TGTGCCAGCAGTTACTCGAGTAGCGGGGCCTACGAGCAGTACTTC. It translates to CASSYSSSGAYEQYF.

J is TRBJ1-1 and V is TRBV19; D uncertain. Per germline, CDR1 LNHDA and CDR2 SQIVND (reference sequence). This CDR3 is 13 amino acids long. The V end lost 7 bases, the J end lost 5 bases, and 14 bases lay between the germline ends. As DNA, the CDR3 is TGTGCCAGTATCCCCCGGGGTAGGACTGAAGCTTTCTTT. This gives the protein CASIPRGRTEAFF.

The chain is built from TRBV19 and TRBJ1-6, with a tentative D call TRBD1 (5 bases). Between the trimmed V and J ends, which lost 3 bases and 6 bases, there was a span of 12 bases. CDR1 LNHDA and CDR2 SQIVND come from the germline V gene (reference sequence). CDR3 length equals 15 residues. In nucleotides, the CDR3 is TGTGCCAGTAGTATGGGGGGAGAGGTTAATTCACCCCTCCACTTT. Translated: CASSMGGEVNSPLHF.